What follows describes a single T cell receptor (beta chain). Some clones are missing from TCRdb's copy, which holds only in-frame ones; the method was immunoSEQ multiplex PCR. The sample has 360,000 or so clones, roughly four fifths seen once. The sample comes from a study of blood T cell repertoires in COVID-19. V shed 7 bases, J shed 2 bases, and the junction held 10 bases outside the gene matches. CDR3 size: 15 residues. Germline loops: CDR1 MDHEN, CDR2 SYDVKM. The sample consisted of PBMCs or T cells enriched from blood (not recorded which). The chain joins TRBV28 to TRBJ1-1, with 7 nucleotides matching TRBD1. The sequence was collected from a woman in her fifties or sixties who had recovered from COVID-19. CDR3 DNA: TGTGCCAGCACTATACAGGGGACATTTAACACTGAAGCTTTCTTT. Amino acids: CASTIQGTFNTEAFF.